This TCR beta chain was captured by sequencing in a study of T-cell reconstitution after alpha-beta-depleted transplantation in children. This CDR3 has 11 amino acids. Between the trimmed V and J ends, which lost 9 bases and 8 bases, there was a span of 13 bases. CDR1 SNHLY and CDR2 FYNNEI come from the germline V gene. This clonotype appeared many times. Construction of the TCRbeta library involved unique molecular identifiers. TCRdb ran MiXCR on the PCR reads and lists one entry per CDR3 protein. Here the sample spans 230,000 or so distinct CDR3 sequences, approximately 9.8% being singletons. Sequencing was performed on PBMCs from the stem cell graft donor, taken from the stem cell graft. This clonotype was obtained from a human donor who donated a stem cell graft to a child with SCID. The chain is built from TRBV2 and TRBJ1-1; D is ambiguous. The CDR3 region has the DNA TGTGCCAGTACCCGGTCGGTGGAAGCTTTCTTT. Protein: CASTRSVEAFF. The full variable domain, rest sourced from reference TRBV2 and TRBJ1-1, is EPEVTQTPSHQVTQMGQEVILRCVPISNHLYFYWYRQILGQKVEFLVSFYNNEISEKSEIFDDQFSVERPDGSNFTLKIRSTKLEDSAMYFCASTRSVEAFFGQGTRLTVV.